Below, 15 T cell receptor beta chains from the same sample are listed, as sequenced in a study of cytotoxic CD8 clonotypes in ibrutinib-treated CLL. Using immunoSEQ multiplex PCR, the repertoire was profiled, and TCRdb retains in-frame clones only, with some absent. The sample records around 330,000 clones, 67% being singletons. The sample in question was PBMCs, obtained after 36 months of ibrutinib treatment. All receptors come from a human donor with chronic lymphocytic leukemia.

DNA for the CDR3: TGTGCCAGCAAAACTAGCGGGGGGACAGAGACCCAGTACTTC. It yields the protein CASKTSGGTETQYF. The gene calls are TRBV2 and TRBJ2-5, with 12 positions matching TRBD2. The V gene end was trimmed by 7 bases and the J gene end by 4 bases; junction bases not matched to a gene: 4. This CDR3 contains 14 residues. Per germline, CDR1 SNHLY and CDR2 FYNNEI.

This chain uses TRBV11-2 with TRBJ1-6; D not resolved. V dropped 4 bases and J dropped 0 bases, with 13 bases sitting between them. The CDR3 extends over 17 amino acids. CDR1 SGHAT and CDR2 FQNNGV come from the germline V gene. This CDR3 reads CASSSQVLSSYNSPLHF. CDR3 DNA: TGTGCCAGCAGCTCTCAGGTTCTCAGCTCCTATAATTCACCCCTCCACTTT.

This chain joins TRBV7-9 and TRBJ1-2; TRBD1 is a possible D gene (6 bases). The CDR3 length is 12 residues. Trimming took 10 bases from V and 7 from J, leaving 16 bases between them. The germline gives CDR1 SEHNR, CDR2 FQNEAQ (reference sequence). The CDR3 DNA reads TGTGCCATCCGAGGTGCAGGGGCTGGCTACACCTTC. Translation: CAIRGAGAGYTF.

This clone showed up just a few times. CDR3 residues: CASSASGINYGYTF. The CDR3 DNA follows: TGTGCCAGCAGCGCGTCAGGGATAAACTATGGCTACACCTTC. This chain uses TRBV6-5 with TRBJ1-2; maybe TRBD1 (5 bases). Germline CDR1 reads MNHEY; CDR2 reads SVGAGI. V was pared by 6 bases and J by 2 bases, with 13 bases between. The CDR3 is 14 amino acids.

V usage is TRBV19 and J usage is TRBJ2-3; the match to TRBD2 covers 9 bases. This CDR3 has 20 amino acids. J gave up 4 bases and V 3 bases, and 20 bases lay outside the gene matches. CDR1 is LNHDA and CDR2 is SQIVND in the germline V gene (reference sequence). Written as DNA, the CDR3 is TGTGCCAGTAGTATGATTAGTCCGGCGGGTAGCGGGAGATGGCCAGATACGCAGTATTTT. It codes for CASSMISPAGSGRWPDTQYF. The variable domain in full, completed from reference TRBV19 and TRBJ2-3, reads DGGITQSPKYLFRKEGQNVTLSCEQNLNHDAMYWYRQDPGQGLRLIYYSQIVNDFQKGDIAEGYSVSREKKESFPLTVTSAQKNPTAFYLCASSMISPAGSGRWPDTQYFGPGTRLTVL.

Comments on this clone: Other nucleotide sequences in the sample specify the same CDR3. J is TRBJ2-5 and V is TRBV18; D not resolved. This CDR3 comprises 11 residues. CDR1 is KGHSH and CDR2 is LQKENI in the germline V gene. V was shortened by 6 bases and J by 2 bases, with 4 bases between the two germline ends. The CDR3 spells CASSSQETQYF. In DNA form, the CDR3 reads TGTGCCAGCTCGTCTCAAGAGACCCAGTACTTC. Using reference TRBV18 and TRBJ2-5 for the parts outside the CDR3, the full variable domain is NAGVMQNPRHLVRRRGQEARLRCSPMKGHSHVYWYRQLPEEGLKFMVYLQKENIIDESGMPKERFSAEFPKEGPSILRIQQVVRGDSAAYFCASSSQETQYFGPGTRLLVL.

The chain carries TRBV4-1 and TRBJ1-2; D not certain. Trimming took off 1 base at V and 3 bases at J, with 9 bases between the two ends. The V gene's germline CDR1 is MGHRA and CDR2 YSYEKL. CDR3 size: 14 residues. The CDR3 DNA reads as TGCGCCAGCAGCCAAGTTTTTGGGGACTATGGCTACACCTTC. Translating it yields CASSQVFGDYGYTF.

The table lists this clone with a few counts. V usage is TRBV7-2 and J usage is TRBJ2-7; 7 bases agree with TRBD2. CDR1 and CDR2 (germline): SGHTA, FQGNSA. V was pared by 1 base and J by 6 bases, with 6 bases of the junction left unmatched. This CDR3 is 14 amino acids long. The CDR3 loop is CASSLGRREREQYF. CDR3 coding DNA: TGTGCCAGCAGCTTAGGCCGGCGGGAGCGCGAGCAGTACTTC.

The CDR3, as DNA: TGTGCCAGCAGCTTCCTCAAGACAGTCCCTTATGGCTACACCTTC. This encodes CASSFLKTVPYGYTF. The chain employs TRBV5-6 and TRBJ1-2; the D gene is possibly TRBD1 (5 bases). The germline V gene has CDR1 SGHDT and CDR2 YYEEEE. The CDR3 consists of 15 residues. V lost 2 bases to trimming and J lost 5 bases, with 16 bases between them.

The V and J genes are TRBV6-1 and TRBJ2-5; 12 bases fit TRBD1. Germline V gene data show CDR1 as MNHNS and CDR2 as SASEGT. The length of the CDR3 is 15 residues. V gave up 5 bases and J gave up 5 bases; unmatched junction bases: 6. CDR3 residues: CASSRDRGLGETQYF. The DNA of the CDR3 is TGTGCCAGCAGTCGGGACAGGGGGCTTGGGGAGACCCAGTACTTC.

This clone was found a few times. This chain links TRBV28 with TRBJ2-7; TRBD2 agrees at 10 bases. There are 13 residues in the CDR3. The V segment lost 6 bases and the J segment 2 bases; nucleotides outside the gene matches: 1. In germline, CDR1 is MDHEN, CDR2 SYDVKM. The CDR3 region is CASRLAGPYEQYF. CDR3 bases: TGTGCCAGCAGACTAGCGGGACCCTACGAGCAGTACTTC.

The chain has TRBV2 and TRBJ2-7, with D possibly being TRBD1 (6 bases). From germline, CDR1 is SNHLY and CDR2 FYNNEI. This CDR3 has 12 amino acids. Trimming stripped 8 bases from V and 7 bases from J, with 15 bases between. The CDR3 reads CASRDTAREQYF. The CDR3 region has the DNA TGTGCCAGCCGGGACACCGCAAGGGAGCAGTACTTC.

The J gene is TRBJ2-7, the V gene TRBV29-1; 12 positions match TRBD2. With V trimmed by 1 base and J by 2 bases, 9 bases remained unmatched. The CDR3 spans 17 residues. Germline V gene sequence: CDR1 SQVTM, CDR2 ANQGSEA. CDR3 nucleotide sequence: TGCAGCGTTGAAGGCCTCCTGACTAGCGGGGGTACCTACGAGCAGTACTTC. Its translation: CSVEGLLTSGGTYEQYF.

This clone appeared a single time. The V and J genes are TRBV4-1 and TRBJ2-1; 9 bases are a match to TRBD2. CDR1 is MGHRA, CDR2 YSYEKL, per germline. V lost 2 bases to trimming and J lost 6 bases; unmatched junction nucleotides: 5. The CDR3 has 15 residues. CDR3 nucleotide sequence: TGCGCCAGCAGCCAAAGAGCGGGGGGCCCCAATGAGCAGTTCTTC. Amino acid sequence: CASSQRAGGPNEQFF.

The chain uses TRBV29-1 and TRBJ2-1; D may correspond to TRBD1 or TRBD2 (5 bases each). Germline CDR1 SQVTM, CDR2 ANQGSEA. V was clipped by 3 bases and J by 6 bases, with 9 bases between them. The CDR3 length is 12 residues. The CDR3 DNA is TGCAGCGTTGAGAGTGGGGGCAATGAGCAGTTCTTC. This encodes CSVESGGNEQFF.